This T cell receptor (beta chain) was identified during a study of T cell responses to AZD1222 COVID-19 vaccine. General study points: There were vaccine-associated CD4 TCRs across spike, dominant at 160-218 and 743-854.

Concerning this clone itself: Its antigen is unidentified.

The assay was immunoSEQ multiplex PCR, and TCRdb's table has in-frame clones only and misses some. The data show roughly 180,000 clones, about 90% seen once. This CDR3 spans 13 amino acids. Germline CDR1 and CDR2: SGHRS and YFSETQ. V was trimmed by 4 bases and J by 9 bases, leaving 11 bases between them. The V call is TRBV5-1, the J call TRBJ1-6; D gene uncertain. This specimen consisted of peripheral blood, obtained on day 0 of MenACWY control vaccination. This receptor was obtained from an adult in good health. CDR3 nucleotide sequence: TGCGCCAGCAGCCCTGTGGAGGGTTCACCCCTCCACTTT. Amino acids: CASSPVEGSPLHF.